The entry below describes one T cell receptor (beta chain). Only in-frame clones appear in the TCRdb table, and some are missing; sequencing was by immunoSEQ multiplex PCR. The sample has just over 85,000 clones, 89% seen once. The data were taken from a study of blood T cell repertoires in COVID-19. Study-wide background: In each case, the material was cDNA or gDNA derived from T cells, B-cell-depleted T cells, or PBMCs.

The sequence was obtained from a man in his fifties with acute or convalescent COVID-19. Input material: peripheral blood.

Here the CDR3 DNA reads TGTGCCATCAGACCCGGAGGGAATGAAAAACTGTTTTTT. This gives the protein CAIRPGGNEKLFF. The chain joins TRBV10-3 to TRBJ1-4; D gene uncertain. V was clipped by 6 bases and J by 5 bases, with 10 bases between them. The CDR3 spans 13 residues. Germline V lookup: CDR1 ENHRY, CDR2 SYGVKD.